This TCR beta chain was sequenced during a study of CD8 T cells in Susac syndrome. TCR beta was sequenced from blood CD8+ and CD4+ T cells. FACS enriched CD8+ TEMRA cells, while bulk CD8+ and CD4+ were negatively isolated. The RNA input was 0.5 to 1 ug, and it was reverse transcribed with random hexamers. MiXCR, run by TCRdb on the immunoSEQ multiplex PCR reads, gives a single entry per CDR3 protein. There are about 140,000 distinct CDR3 sequences in the sample; 94% occur only once, and about 0.25% lies in the top ten. This receptor was identified in a human donor in good health. Sequenced sample: CD8+ T cells from PBMCs.

The CDR3 DNA follows: TGTGCCACCAGTGATTTGCATGACTACGAGCAGTACTTC. As protein: CATSDLHDYEQYF. The rearrangement joins TRBV24-1 to TRBJ2-7; D gene uncertain. This CDR3 is 13 amino acids long. Per germline, CDR1 KGHDR and CDR2 SFDVKD. With 0 bases removed from V and 3 bases from J, the gap between germline ends came to 5 bases.